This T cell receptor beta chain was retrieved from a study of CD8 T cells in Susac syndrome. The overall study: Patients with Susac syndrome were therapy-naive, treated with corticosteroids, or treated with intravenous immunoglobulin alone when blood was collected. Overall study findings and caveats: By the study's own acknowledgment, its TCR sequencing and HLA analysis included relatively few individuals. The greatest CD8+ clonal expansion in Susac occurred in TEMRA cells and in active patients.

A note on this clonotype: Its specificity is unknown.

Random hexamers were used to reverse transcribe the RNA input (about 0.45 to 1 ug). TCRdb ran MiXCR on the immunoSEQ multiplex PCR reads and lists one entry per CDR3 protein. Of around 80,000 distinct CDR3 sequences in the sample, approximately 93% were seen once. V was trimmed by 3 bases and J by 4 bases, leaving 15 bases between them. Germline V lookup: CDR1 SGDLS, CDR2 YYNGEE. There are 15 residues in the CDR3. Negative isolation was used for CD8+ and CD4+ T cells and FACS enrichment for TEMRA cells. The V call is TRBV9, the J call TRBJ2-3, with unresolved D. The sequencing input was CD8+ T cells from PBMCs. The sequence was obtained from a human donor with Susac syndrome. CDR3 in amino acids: CASSATGKVADTQYF. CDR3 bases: TGTGCCAGCAGCGCGACGGGTAAGGTGGCAGATACGCAGTATTTT.